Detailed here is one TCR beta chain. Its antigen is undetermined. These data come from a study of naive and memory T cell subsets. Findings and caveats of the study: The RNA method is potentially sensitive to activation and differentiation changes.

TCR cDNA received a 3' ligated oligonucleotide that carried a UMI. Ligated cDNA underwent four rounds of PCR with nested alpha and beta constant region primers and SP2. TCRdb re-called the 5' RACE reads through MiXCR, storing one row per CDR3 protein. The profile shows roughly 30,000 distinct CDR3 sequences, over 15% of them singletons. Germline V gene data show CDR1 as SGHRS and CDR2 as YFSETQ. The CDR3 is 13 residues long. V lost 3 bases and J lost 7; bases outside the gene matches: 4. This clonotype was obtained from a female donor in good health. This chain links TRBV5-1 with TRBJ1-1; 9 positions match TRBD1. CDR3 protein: CASSSGQGHEAFF. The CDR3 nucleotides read TGCGCCAGCAGCTCCGGACAGGGGCATGAAGCTTTCTTT.